The source of this T cell receptor beta chain is a study of cytomegalovirus exposure and HLA in healthy donors (dated by TCRdb to 2016 to 2017). The study in broad terms: A later analysis indicated that the 95 to 150 validation repertoires were generated on the platform also employed for the 700 or so repertoires of the first cohort. Along with the roughly 670-subject first cohort, a separate validation cohort of some 130 different subjects was used. To predict cytomegalovirus infection status, the study combined high-throughput TCR immunosequencing, statistical association of individual TCRs with disease status, and machine learning. The aim of the study was to test whether cataloging public T cell receptors could identify signatures of past pathogen exposure.

Libraries were prepared through the immunoSEQ multiplex PCR assay. The source study handled its data this way. A statistical classification framework was built to diagnose cytomegalovirus status from the catalog of TCR beta chain sequences. As stored in TCRdb, this immuneACCESS dataset retains in-frame rearrangements with V and J assigned. A fraction of the clones does not appear; measured against another copy, unresolved V genes explain less than half of the discrepancy, and the remainder lacks a known reason. V and J calls and clone size are copied from that table; D and trimming were computed from the DNA. Recorded for this sample are 90,000 or so clones; roughly 85% of them occurred a single time. More than 20% of the sample is taken by the ten largest. The study at large found these results: Across donors, most TCR sequences were observed very rarely, whereas some public TCRs were present in many individuals. The authors suggested that the approach could potentially be extended to other disease states and immunological phenotypes. Cytomegalovirus status was reported to be diagnosed by the classifier with high specificity and sensitivity in both the original and validation cohorts. In the study, about 150 TCR beta chains were listed as associated with cytomegalovirus. In vitro tests confirmed that a few of the cytomegalovirus-associated TCR beta chains recognize cytomegalovirus antigens. A later analysis had no HLA typing for the validation cohort, so co-occurrence there was scored across all 120 or so repertoires. Of the cluster scores, about 94% were above 0 in a later analysis, which found that TCRs clustered in the first cohort also tended to co-occur in the 95 to 150 validation repertoires.

A word on this clone: This clone's antigen is unknown. No much larger clone exists at a distance of one base, and base qualities are not known.

The donors were included in the validation cohort of roughly 120 subjects, a group kept apart from the roughly 690-subject first cohort. Relative to germline, V is missing 3 bases and J is missing 9 bases, with 7 bases of the junction outside any gene match. The germline V gene supplies CDR1 SNHLY and CDR2 FYNNEI. The CDR3 runs 14 amino acids, cysteine and phenylalanine included. Just CDR3 DNA is preserved here, 42 bases in frame from base 1. The sequence is built from TRBV2 and TRBJ2-1; 8 bases in the junction line up with TRBD2. The sequenced material came from PBMCs. The receptor was derived from a man between 18 and 29 years old in good health and CMV-seropositive. The CDR3 sequence is CASSEGTSKSEQFF. The nucleotide sequence reads as follows: TGTGCCAGCAGTGAGGGGACTAGTAAGAGTGAGCAGTTCTTC.